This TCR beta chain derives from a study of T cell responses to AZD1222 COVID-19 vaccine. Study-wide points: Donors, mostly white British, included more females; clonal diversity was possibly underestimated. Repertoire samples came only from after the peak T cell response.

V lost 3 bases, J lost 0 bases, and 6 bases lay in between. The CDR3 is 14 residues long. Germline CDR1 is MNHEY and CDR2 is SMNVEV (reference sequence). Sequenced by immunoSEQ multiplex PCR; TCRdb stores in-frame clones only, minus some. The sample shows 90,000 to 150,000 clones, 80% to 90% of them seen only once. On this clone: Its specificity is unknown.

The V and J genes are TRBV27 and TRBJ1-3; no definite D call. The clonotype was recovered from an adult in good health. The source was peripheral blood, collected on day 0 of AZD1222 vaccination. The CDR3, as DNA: TGTGCCAGCAGTTTCTACTACTCTGGAAACACCATATATTTT. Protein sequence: CASSFYYSGNTIYF.